The next 24 T cell receptor beta chains were all read from a single sample in a study of human T cells and chemical hapten exposure. Time point indicated: patch test 3, about 24 weeks after DPC sensitization. Treatment described: therapeutic diphenylcyclopropenone sensitization with weekly scalp DPC. TCRdb re-called the RACE reads with MiXCR, one entry per CDR3 protein. The sample records 130,000 or so distinct CDR3 sequences, over 9% being singletons. This specimen consisted of whole blood, obtained in connection with sensitization to the hapten diphenylcyclopropenone (DPC). These receptors came from a woman aged 45-65 years with alopecia areata. Some clones in this sample may be carry-over from other donors' samples.

The chain combines TRBV6-4 with TRBJ1-1; the D is unclear. The ends were cut back, 10 bases at V and 2 bases at J, with 14 bases in the middle. Germline-derived CDR1 and CDR2 are MRHNA and SNTAGT. The CDR3 has 13 amino acids. For the CDR3, the DNA is TGTGCCACAGAGGGAGTGTCTAACACTGAAGCTTTCTTT. Its protein product is CATEGVSNTEAFF.

Written as DNA, the CDR3 is TGTGCCAGCTCACCCGGGACCCAAGCCTACGAGCAGTACTTC. It is translated as CASSPGTQAYEQYF. This chain joins TRBV18 and TRBJ2-7; D tentatively reads TRBD1 or TRBD2 (5 bases each). The CDR3 covers 14 residues. Between the trimmed V and J ends, which lost 3 bases and 2 bases, there was a span of 11 bases. Germline CDR1 is KGHSH and CDR2 is LQKENI.

This clonotype was detected ten times or more. This sequence joins TRBV7-2 and TRBJ2-4, with 7 bases lining up with TRBD1. The CDR3 loop spans 17 amino acids. Germline assignment: CDR1 SGHTA and CDR2 FQGNSA. The V and J ends lost 4 bases and 1 base, in that order; junction bases with no gene match: 10. The CDR3 sequence: CASSSQTGPTAKNIQYF. The CDR3 DNA is TGTGCCAGCAGCTCCCAGACAGGGCCCACTGCCAAAAACATTCAGTACTTC.

This clonotype has a count of ten or more. The chain uses TRBV7-3 and TRBJ2-2, with 11 bases identical to TRBD2. This CDR3 region has 15 residues. Trimming at V came to 5 bases and at J to 6 bases, leaving 5 bases not matched to a gene. Germline CDR1 reads SGHTA; CDR2 reads FQGTGA. CDR3 loop: CASSPGTSGAGELFF. In nucleotides, the CDR3 is TGTGCCAGCAGCCCGGGGACTAGCGGTGCCGGGGAGCTGTTTTTT.

This clonotype was counted ten times or more. The V and J genes are TRBV20-1 and TRBJ2-7; a weak D match, TRBD2 (6 bases). This CDR3 has 15 amino acids. Germline-derived CDR1 and CDR2 are DFQATT and SNEGSKA (reference sequence). V lost 1 base to trimming and J lost 0 bases, with 13 bases between them. CDR3 DNA sequence: TGCAGTGCTAGAGTCCCTGGGGGGAGCTCCTACGAGCAGTACTTC. It codes for CSARVPGGSSYEQYF.

The sample holds many counts of this clonotype. The chain combines TRBV4-3 with TRBJ2-1; no clear D gene. The CDR3 totals 14 residues. Looked up from germline, CDR1 is LGHNA and CDR2 is YSLEER. Trimming took off 4 bases at V and 5 bases at J, with 12 bases between the two ends. The CDR3 loop reads CASSPHPQNNEQFF. CDR3 DNA sequence: TGCGCCAGCAGCCCCCACCCCCAGAACAATGAGCAGTTCTTC.

In its sample, this clonotype was seen a few times. This rearrangement joins TRBV2 to TRBJ1-5; 7 bases match TRBD1. This CDR3 has 14 residues. The germline gives CDR1 SNHLY, CDR2 FYNNEI. The trim removed 4 bases at V and 4 bases at J, leaving 4 bases unmatched. For the CDR3, the DNA is TGTGCCAGCAGTGTGGACAGGCAAAATCAGCCCCAGCATTTT. Protein product: CASSVDRQNQPQHF.

The sample holds a few counts of this clonotype. This chain uses TRBV20-1 with TRBJ2-1, with 8 bases lining up with TRBD2. The CDR3 is 13 amino acids. Germline lookup yields CDR1 DFQATT and CDR2 SNEGSKA (reference sequence). Here the CDR3 DNA reads TGCAGCGAACGGGGACTAGCCTACAATGAGCAGTTCTTC. Translating gives CSERGLAYNEQFF.

This clonotype has a count of ten or more. The chain is built from TRBV6-5 and TRBJ2-4; 8 nucleotides align to TRBD2. The CDR3 loop spans 17 amino acids. Unmatched junction bases numbered 9, after V lost 5 bases and J lost 0 bases. The V gene's germline CDR1 is MNHEY and CDR2 SVGAGI. CDR3: CASSVSGILLAKNIQYF. The CDR3 nucleotides are TGTGCCAGCAGTGTTAGCGGGATCCTTCTAGCCAAAAACATTCAGTACTTC.

This clonotype was counted a few times. V usage is TRBV12-3 or TRBV12-4 and J usage is TRBJ2-1; D could derive from TRBD1 or TRBD2 (6 bases each). The V gene lost 0 bases and the J gene lost 5 bases, with 11 bases spanning the gap. The CDR3 sequence is 15 residues long. In DNA, the CDR3 is TGTGCCAGCAGTTTAGCCGGGGGCCCCGACAATGAGCAGTTCTTC. It specifies CASSLAGGPDNEQFF.

There are many counts of this clonotype. The gene calls are TRBV7-2 and TRBJ2-3, with 9 bases that match TRBD2. This CDR3 contains 17 residues. The trim removed 5 bases at V and 2 bases at J, leaving 11 bases unmatched. Germline CDR1 reads SGHTA; CDR2 reads FQGNSA. The CDR3 reads CASSPRGSGGLTDTQYF. DNA for the CDR3: TGTGCCAGCAGCCCGAGGGGTAGCGGGGGCCTCACAGATACGCAGTATTTT.

The gene calls are TRBV29-1 and TRBJ2-5; possibly TRBD1 for D (6 bases). Germline V gives CDR1 SQVTM, CDR2 ANQGSEA. The CDR3 extends over 13 amino acids. V was cut by 4 bases and J by 3 bases, with 12 bases left in between. The CDR3 sequence: CSVGGGAKETQYF. The CDR3 region has the DNA TGCAGCGTTGGAGGGGGTGCTAAAGAGACCCAGTACTTC.

This clonotype came up many times. The chain employs TRBV6-6 and TRBJ2-7; no definite D call. CDR1 is MNHNY and CDR2 is SVGAGI in the germline V gene (reference sequence). The CDR3 has 15 residues. Trimming stripped 7 bases from V and 2 bases from J, with 18 bases between. The CDR3 nucleotides are TGTGCCAGCACTTTTTTACCGGATCACCCCTACGAGCAGTACTTC. This translates into CASTFLPDHPYEQYF.

The chain joins TRBV6-5 to TRBJ1-5; D gene ambiguous. The CDR3 covers 16 residues. The V gene lost 0 bases and the J gene lost 1 base, with 10 bases spanning the gap. The germline V gene encodes CDR1 MNHEY and CDR2 SVGAGI. The CDR3 region is CASSYSPPGSNQPQHF. CDR3 nucleotides: TGTGCCAGCAGTTACTCCCCGCCCGGAAGCAATCAGCCCCAGCATTTT.

The chain uses TRBV24-1 and TRBJ2-2; the match to TRBD1 covers 12 bases. The germline gives CDR1 KGHDR, CDR2 SFDVKD. V gave up 4 bases and J gave up 6 bases; unmatched junction bases: 5. The CDR3 totals 16 residues. As DNA, the CDR3 is TGTGCCACCAGTGAGTCGGGACAGGGGGCCCCCGGGGAGCTGTTTTTT. This codes for CATSESGQGAPGELFF.

The chain is built from TRBV28 and TRBJ2-3; no clear D. Trimming shortened V by 4 bases and J by 4 bases, and 12 bases separated the two germline ends. Germline V CDR1 and CDR2: MDHEN, SYDVKM. The CDR3 runs to 14 residues. CDR3 nucleotide sequence: TGTGCCAGCAGTTCCGGGCACCCAGCAGATACGCAGTATTTT. Translation gives CASSSGHPADTQYF.

The rearrangement uses TRBV6-6 and TRBJ2-1; TRBD2 agrees at 11 bases. Germline lookup yields CDR1 MNHNY and CDR2 SVGAGI (reference sequence). The J segment lost 6 bases and the V segment lost 4 bases, leaving 5 bases of the junction unmatched. This CDR3 comprises 15 residues. The chain's CDR3 is CASSSTSGGANEQFF. CDR3 sequence (DNA): TGTGCCAGCAGTTCCACTAGCGGGGGAGCCAATGAGCAGTTCTTC.

This clonotype was seen more than once but under ten times. The chain uses TRBV12-3 or TRBV12-4 and TRBJ2-3; no firm D call. This CDR3 region has 13 residues. The V end lost 2 bases, the J end lost 2 bases, and 5 bases lay between the germline ends. The DNA of the CDR3 is TGTGCCAGCAGTTTACCCCCCACAGATACGCAGTATTTT. Amino acid sequence: CASSLPPTDTQYF.

There are a few counts of this clonotype. This sequence joins TRBV7-2 and TRBJ2-3; 10 bases are a match to TRBD2. The CDR3 loop spans 15 amino acids. The V gene's germline CDR1 is SGHTA and CDR2 FQGNSA. V lost 5 bases to trimming and J lost 5 bases; unmatched junction nucleotides: 7. The CDR3 bases are TGTGCCAGCAGCGCAAGCGGGGGGGCCCTAGATACGCAGTATTTT. This sequence encodes CASSASGGALDTQYF.

The chain combines TRBV29-1 with TRBJ2-1; 8 bases agree with TRBD2. Germline assignment: CDR1 SQVTM and CDR2 ANQGSEA. The junction had 6 bases not matched to a gene; V was cut back by 8 bases and J by 3 bases. The CDR3 contains 13 residues. The CDR3 nucleotides read TGCAGCTTGGGGACTAGTGTCTACAATGAGCAGTTCTTC. It is translated as CSLGTSVYNEQFF.

This clonotype was detected a few times. The rearrangement links TRBV7-9 to TRBJ1-6, with a weak D call TRBD1 (5 bases). CDR3 length: 14 residues. V was clipped by 6 bases and J by 7 bases, with 13 bases between them. Germline V gene sequence: CDR1 SEHNR, CDR2 FQNEAQ (reference sequence). The chain's CDR3 is CASRPPGLNSPLHF. CDR3 sequence (DNA): TGTGCCAGCAGGCCCCCAGGGCTCAATTCACCCCTCCACTTT.

J is TRBJ1-5 and V is TRBV27; D is possibly TRBD1 (5 bases). The length of the CDR3 is 14 residues. The ends were cut back, 5 bases at V and 4 bases at J, with 12 bases in the middle. The germline V gene encodes CDR1 MNHEY and CDR2 SMNVEV (reference sequence). The CDR3 DNA sequence: TGTGCCAGCAGTCTGACCGGGGCTAATCAGCCCCAGCATTTT. Amino acid sequence: CASSLTGANQPQHF.

CDR3 residues: CSVEVGDSIQYF. CDR3 DNA: TGCAGCGTTGAAGTTGGCGACAGCATTCAGTACTTC. V is TRBV29-1 and J is TRBJ2-4; D is possibly TRBD1 (5 bases). CDR3 size: 12 residues. V lost 1 base and J lost 9, with 10 bases in between. Germline V gene lookup returns CDR1 SQVTM and CDR2 ANQGSEA.

In this sample, this clonotype turned up a few times. V is TRBV6-5 and J is TRBJ2-3; the D gene could be TRBD1 or TRBD2 (5 bases each). V was cut by 1 base and J by 0 bases, with 8 bases left in between. Per the germline V gene, CDR1 is MNHEY and CDR2 is SVGAGI. This CDR3 spans 15 amino acids. The CDR3 DNA sequence: TGTGCCAGCAGTTACTTCGGGGCCAGCACAGATACGCAGTATTTT. Protein sequence: CASSYFGASTDTQYF.